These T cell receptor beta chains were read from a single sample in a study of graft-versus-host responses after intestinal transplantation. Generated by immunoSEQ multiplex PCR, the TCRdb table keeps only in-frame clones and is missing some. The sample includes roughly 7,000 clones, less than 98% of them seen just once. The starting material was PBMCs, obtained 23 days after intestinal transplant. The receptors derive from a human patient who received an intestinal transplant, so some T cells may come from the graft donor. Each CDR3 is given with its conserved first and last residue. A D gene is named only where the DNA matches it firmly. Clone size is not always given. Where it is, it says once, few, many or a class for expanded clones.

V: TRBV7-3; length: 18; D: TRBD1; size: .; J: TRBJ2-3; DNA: TGTGCCAGCAGCTTAACCGTTGAGACAGGGGAGCGCACAGATACGCAGTATTTT; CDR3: CASSLTVETGERTDTQYF
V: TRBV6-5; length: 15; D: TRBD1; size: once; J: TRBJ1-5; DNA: TGTGCCAGCAGTGGTTCCTCAGGGGGGAATCAGCCCCAGCATTTT; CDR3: CASSGSSGGNQPQHF
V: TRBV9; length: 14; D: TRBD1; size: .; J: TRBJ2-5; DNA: TGTGCCAGCAGCGTAGGGACAGGAATGCAGACCCAGTACTTC; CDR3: CASSVGTGMQTQYF
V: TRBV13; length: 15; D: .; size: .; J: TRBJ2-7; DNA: TGTGCCAGCAGCTCGAGGGGCCCTAAATCCTACGAGCAGTACTTC; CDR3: CASSSRGPKSYEQYF
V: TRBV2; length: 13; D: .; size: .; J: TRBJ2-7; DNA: TGTGCCAGCAGCAGTCCCCTTTACTACGAGCAGTACTTC; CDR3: CASSSPLYYEQYF
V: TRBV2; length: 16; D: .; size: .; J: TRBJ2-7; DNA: TGTGCCAGCTGTTCCTCACTCCCGCCGGCCCCCTACGAGCAGTACTTC; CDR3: CASCSSLPPAPYEQYF
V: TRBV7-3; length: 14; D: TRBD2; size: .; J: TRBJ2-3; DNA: TGTGCCAGCAGCCCAGGCGGGAGTACAGATACGCAGTATTTT; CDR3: CASSPGGSTDTQYF
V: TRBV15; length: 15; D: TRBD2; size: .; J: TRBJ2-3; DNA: TGTGCCACCACCGATAGCGGGAGAACGACAGATACGCAGTATTTT; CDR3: CATTDSGRTTDTQYF
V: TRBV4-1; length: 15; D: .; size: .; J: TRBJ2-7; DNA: TGCGCCAGGTATAGGGGGGGAGGCCCTCCCTACGAGCAGTACTTC; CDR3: CARYRGGGPPYEQYF
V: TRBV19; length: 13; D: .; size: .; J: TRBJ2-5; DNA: TGTGCCAGTACCTACAGGGCGGGGAAGACCCAGTACTTC; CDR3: CASTYRAGKTQYF
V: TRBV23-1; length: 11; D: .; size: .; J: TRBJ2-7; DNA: TGCGCCAGCAGTCAATCAGCCCAGCAGTACTTC; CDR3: CASSQSAQQYF
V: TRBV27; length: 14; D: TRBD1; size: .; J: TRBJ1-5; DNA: TGTGCCAGCAGTTCGACAGGGAAAAATCAGCCCCAGCATTTT; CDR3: CASSSTGKNQPQHF
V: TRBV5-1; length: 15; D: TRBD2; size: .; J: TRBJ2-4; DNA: TGCGCCAGCAGCGGACTAGCGGGTACCCAAAACATTCAGTACTTC; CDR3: CASSGLAGTQNIQYF
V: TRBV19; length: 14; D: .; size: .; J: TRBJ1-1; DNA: TGTGCCAGTAGTATTAAAGGTCCTAACACTGAAGCTTTCTTT; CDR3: CASSIKGPNTEAFF
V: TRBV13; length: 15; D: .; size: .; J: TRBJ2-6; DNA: TGTGCCAGCAGCCCCCGCTCGTCGGGGGCCAACGTCCTGACTTTC; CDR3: CASSPRSSGANVLTF
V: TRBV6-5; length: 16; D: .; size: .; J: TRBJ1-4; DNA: TGTGCCAGCAGTTACGGTGCGGGGACCTCCGGTGAAAAACTGTTTTTT; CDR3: CASSYGAGTSGEKLFF
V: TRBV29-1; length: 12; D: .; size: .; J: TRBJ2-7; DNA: TGCAGCGTTGAAGATAATAAGGGCGAGCAGTACTTC; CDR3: CSVEDNKGEQYF
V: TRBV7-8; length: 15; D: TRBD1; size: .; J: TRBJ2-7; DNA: TGTGCCAGCAGCCTTCCGGGACAGTCTATCTACGAGCAGTACTTC; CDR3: CASSLPGQSIYEQYF
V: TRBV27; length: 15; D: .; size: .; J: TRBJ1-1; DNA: TGTGCCAGCAGTTTAGGGGGGTTTTGGGGTACTGAAGCTTTCTTT; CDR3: CASSLGGFWGTEAFF
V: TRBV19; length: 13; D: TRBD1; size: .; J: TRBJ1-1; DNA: TGTGCCAGTAACCCGACAGGGTACACTGAAGCTTTCTTT; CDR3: CASNPTGYTEAFF
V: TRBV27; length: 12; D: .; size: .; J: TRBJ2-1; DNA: TGTGCCAGCAGTATCCCCTACAATGAGCAGTTCTTC; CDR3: CASSIPYNEQFF
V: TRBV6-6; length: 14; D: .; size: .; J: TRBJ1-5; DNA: TGTGCCAGCAGTTACGCCAGGGCTGGACAGCCCCAGCATTTT; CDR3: CASSYARAGQPQHF
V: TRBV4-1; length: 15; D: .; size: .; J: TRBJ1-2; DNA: TGCGCCAGCAGCCAAGATCAACAGGGTATGTTTGGCTACACCTTC; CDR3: CASSQDQQGMFGYTF
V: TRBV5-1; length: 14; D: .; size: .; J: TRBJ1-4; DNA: TGCGCCAGCAGCCCCGTTGACCGGACGGACGGACTGTTTTTT; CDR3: CASSPVDRTDGLFF
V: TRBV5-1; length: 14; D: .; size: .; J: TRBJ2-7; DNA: TGCGCCAGCAGGGTTAGGGCAGGGGACTACGAGCAGTACTTC; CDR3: CASRVRAGDYEQYF
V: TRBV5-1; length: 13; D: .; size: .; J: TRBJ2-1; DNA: TGCGCCAGCAGCCTGAACGGTTACAATGGGCAGTTCTTC; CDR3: CASSLNGYNGQFF
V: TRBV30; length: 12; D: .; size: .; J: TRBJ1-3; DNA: TGTGCCGGGGATCGCTCTGGAAACACCATATATTTT; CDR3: CAGDRSGNTIYF
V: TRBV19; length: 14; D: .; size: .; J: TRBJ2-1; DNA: TGTGCCAGTAGTATCCGGGTAAGCGGTAATGAGCAGTTCTTC; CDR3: CASSIRVSGNEQFF
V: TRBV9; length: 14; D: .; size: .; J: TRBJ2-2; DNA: TGTGCCAGCAGGGTCGAGCCGAACACCGGGGAGCTGTTTTTT; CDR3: CASRVEPNTGELFF
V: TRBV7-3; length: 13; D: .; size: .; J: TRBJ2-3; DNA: TGTGCCAGCAGCTTCCGGGAGACAGATACGCAGTATTTT; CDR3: CASSFRETDTQYF
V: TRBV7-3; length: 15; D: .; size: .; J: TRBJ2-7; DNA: TGTGCCAGCAGCTTAGGGGTGGGGAGAACTAACGAGCAGTACTTC; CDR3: CASSLGVGRTNEQYF
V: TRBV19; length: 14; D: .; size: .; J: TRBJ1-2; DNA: TGTGCCAGTAGTGTGGGGAATCTACTGTATGGCTACACCTTC; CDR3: CASSVGNLLYGYTF
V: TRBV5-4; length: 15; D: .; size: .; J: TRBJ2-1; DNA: TGTGCCAGCAGCCGCCACCCACTAGAGTTCAATGAGCAGTTCTTC; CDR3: CASSRHPLEFNEQFF
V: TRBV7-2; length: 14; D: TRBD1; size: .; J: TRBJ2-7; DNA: TGTGCCAGCGCGACAGGGGCCAGCTCCTACGAGCAGTACTTC; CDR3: CASATGASSYEQYF
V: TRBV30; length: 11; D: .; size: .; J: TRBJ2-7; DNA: TGTGCCTCGACAGTTTCCTACGAGCAGTACTTC; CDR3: CASTVSYEQYF
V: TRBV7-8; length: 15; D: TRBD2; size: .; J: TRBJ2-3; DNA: TGTGCCAGCAGCTTAAAAGTCGGGAGGGGGGATACGCAGTATTTT; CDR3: CASSLKVGRGDTQYF
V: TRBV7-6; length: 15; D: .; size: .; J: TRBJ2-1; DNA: TGTGCCAGCAGCGCAGCCCCGGACGAGGGGAATGAGCAGTTCTTC; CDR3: CASSAAPDEGNEQFF
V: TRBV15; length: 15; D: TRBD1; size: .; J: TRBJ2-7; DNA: TGTGCCACCAGCAGAGCCGGACAGGGCGGAAGCGAGCAGTACTTC; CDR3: CATSRAGQGGSEQYF
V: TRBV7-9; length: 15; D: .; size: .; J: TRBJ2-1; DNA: TGTGCCAGCAGCTTGGGGTTCGGGGTTCGGGATGAGCAGTTCTTC; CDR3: CASSLGFGVRDEQFF
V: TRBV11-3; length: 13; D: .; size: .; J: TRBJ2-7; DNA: TGTGCCAGCAGCTTTAGACACCCCTACGAGCAGTACTTC; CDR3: CASSFRHPYEQYF
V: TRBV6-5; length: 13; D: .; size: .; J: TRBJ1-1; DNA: TGTGCCAGCAGTCCTAGGGGCGAGACTGAAGCTTTCTTT; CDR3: CASSPRGETEAFF
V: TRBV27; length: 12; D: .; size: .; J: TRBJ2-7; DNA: TGTGCCAGCAGGAGACTGTCGGGGGAGCAGTACTTC; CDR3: CASRRLSGEQYF
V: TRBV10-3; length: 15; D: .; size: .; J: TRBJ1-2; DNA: TGTGCCATCAGTGAGTCGACATGGCAGACCTATGGCTACACCTTC; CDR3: CAISESTWQTYGYTF
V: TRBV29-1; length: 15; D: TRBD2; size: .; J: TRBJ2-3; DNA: TGCAGCGTTGAACCAGGGACTAGCGGTACAGATACGCAGTATTTT; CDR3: CSVEPGTSGTDTQYF
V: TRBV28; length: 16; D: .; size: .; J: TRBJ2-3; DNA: TGTGCCAGCAGCCCCTTAGAGCGGATATTAGTAGATACGCAGTATTTT; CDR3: CASSPLERILVDTQYF